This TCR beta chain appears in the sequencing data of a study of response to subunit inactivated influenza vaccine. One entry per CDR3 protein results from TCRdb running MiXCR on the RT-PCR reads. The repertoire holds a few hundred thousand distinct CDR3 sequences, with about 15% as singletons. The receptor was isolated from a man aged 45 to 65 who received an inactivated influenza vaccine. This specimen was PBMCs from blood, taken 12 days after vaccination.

The CDR3 loop is CASSPQWRETQYF. The CDR3 DNA follows: TGCGCCAGCAGCCCTCAATGGAGAGAGACCCAGTACTTC. The V gene is TRBV5-1, the J gene TRBJ2-5; no firm D call. The germline V and J ends were trimmed by 4 bases and 4 bases, with 11 bases remaining between them. Looked up from germline, CDR1 is SGHRS and CDR2 is YFSETQ. This CDR3 contains 13 residues.